The rows below give T cell receptor beta chains drawn from one sample of a study of T cells after yellow fever vaccination. From the 5' RACE reads, TCRdb called clonotypes with MiXCR, one entry per CDR3 protein. The table records around 250,000 distinct CDR3 sequences, 6.9% of them present only once. The sequenced sample was CD4+ T cells sorted from PBMCs, obtained 15 days after the yellow fever booster vaccination. The receptors shown here come from a man younger than 40 who received the YFV17D yellow fever vaccine. Both conserved end residues are part of each CDR3. The order of the fields is J gene, CDR3 length, clone size, V gene, D gene, CDR3 DNA, CDR3 protein. The D gene is left open where the match is weak. Rows give clone size only sometimes, using once, few, many, or a class for an expanded clone.

J: TRBJ1-2
length: 15
size: few
V: TRBV6-5
D: .
DNA: TGTGCCAGCAGTTACTCGAGTGTAAGAGGAAAGGGCTACACCTTC
CDR3: CASSYSSVRGKGYTF

J: TRBJ2-6
length: 20
size: few
V: TRBV11-2
D: TRBD2
DNA: TGTGCCAGCAGCTTATCAGGAACTAGCGTTGTTTCTTTTGGGGCCAACGTCCTGACTTTC
CDR3: CASSLSGTSVVSFGANVLTF

J: TRBJ1-4
length: 13
size: few
V: TRBV4-2
D: .
DNA: TGTGCCAGCAGCCAAGGTGGGGGGGAAAAACTGTTTTTT
CDR3: CASSQGGGEKLFF

J: TRBJ2-1
length: 11
size: few
V: TRBV19
D: .
DNA: TGTGCCAGCGCCCTTGGGGACACAGTCCTCTTC
CDR3: CASALGDTVLF

J: TRBJ2-3
length: 16
size: .
V: TRBV5-1
D: TRBD1
DNA: TGCGCCAGCAGCTTGGCCGGACAGGGGCCCACAGATACGCAGTATTTT
CDR3: CASSLAGQGPTDTQYF

J: TRBJ2-7
length: 19
size: .
V: TRBV12-3/TRBV12-4
D: TRBD2
DNA: TGTACCTGCAGTTCCCCCCGGCTAGCGGGAGGGCCTGGGAAGAACGAGCAGTACTTC
CDR3: CTCSSPRLAGGPGKNEQYF

J: TRBJ1-1
length: 13
size: many
V: TRBV6-1
D: .
DNA: TGTGCCTGCCGGACACACCTGAACACTGAAGCTTTCTTT
CDR3: CACRTHLNTEAFF

J: TRBJ1-2
length: 15
size: .
V: TRBV7-8
D: TRBD1
DNA: TGTGCCAGCAGCTTAGTCCGGGGACAGGGTCATGGCTACACCTTC
CDR3: CASSLVRGQGHGYTF

J: TRBJ2-1
length: 16
size: .
V: TRBV19
D: TRBD2
DNA: TGTGCCAGTAGTATCCTAGCGGGAGTGGCCGTCTTTGAGCAGTTCTTC
CDR3: CASSILAGVAVFEQFF

J: TRBJ2-1
length: 13
size: few
V: TRBV20-1
D: .
DNA: TGCAGTGCTAAGGACCCTTTTGGCGATGAGCAGTTCTTC
CDR3: CSAKDPFGDEQFF